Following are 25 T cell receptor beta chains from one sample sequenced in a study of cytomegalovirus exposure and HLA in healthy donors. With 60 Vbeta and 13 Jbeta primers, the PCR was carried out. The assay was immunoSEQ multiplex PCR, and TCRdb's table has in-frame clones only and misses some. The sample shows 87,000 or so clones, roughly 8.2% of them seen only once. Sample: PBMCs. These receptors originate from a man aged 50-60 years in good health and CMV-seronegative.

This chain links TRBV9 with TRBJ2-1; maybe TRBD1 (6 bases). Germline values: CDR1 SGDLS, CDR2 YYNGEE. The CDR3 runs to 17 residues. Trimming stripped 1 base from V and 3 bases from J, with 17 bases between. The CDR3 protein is CASSVLGARGYYNEQFF. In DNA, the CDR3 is TGTGCCAGCAGCGTATTGGGCGCCAGGGGTTACTACAATGAGCAGTTCTTC.

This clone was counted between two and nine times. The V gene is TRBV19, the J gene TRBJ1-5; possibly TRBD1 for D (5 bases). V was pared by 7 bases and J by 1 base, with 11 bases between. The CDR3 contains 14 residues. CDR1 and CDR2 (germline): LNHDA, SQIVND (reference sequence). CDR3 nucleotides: TGTGCCAGTACCAAGACAGAAAGCAATCAGCCCCAGCATTTT. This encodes CASTKTESNQPQHF.

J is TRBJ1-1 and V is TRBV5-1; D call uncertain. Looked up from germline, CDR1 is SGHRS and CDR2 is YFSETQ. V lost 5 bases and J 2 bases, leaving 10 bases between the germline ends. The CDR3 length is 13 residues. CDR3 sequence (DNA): TGCGCCAGCAGAACGCAGGCTAACACTGAAGCTTTCTTT. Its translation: CASRTQANTEAFF.

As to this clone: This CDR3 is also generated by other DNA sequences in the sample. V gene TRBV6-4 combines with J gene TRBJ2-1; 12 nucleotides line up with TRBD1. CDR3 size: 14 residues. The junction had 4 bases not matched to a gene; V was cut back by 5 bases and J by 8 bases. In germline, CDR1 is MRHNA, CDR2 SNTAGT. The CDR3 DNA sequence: TGTGCCAGCAGTTCCGGGACAGGGGGCGATGAGCAGTTCTTC. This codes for CASSSGTGGDEQFF.

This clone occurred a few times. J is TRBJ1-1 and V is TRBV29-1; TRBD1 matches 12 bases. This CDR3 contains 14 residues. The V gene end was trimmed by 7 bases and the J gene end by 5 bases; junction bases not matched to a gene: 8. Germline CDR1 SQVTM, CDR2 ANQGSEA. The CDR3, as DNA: TGCAGCGCGACGGGACAGGGGGCGCAAACTGAAGCTTTCTTT. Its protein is CSATGQGAQTEAFF.

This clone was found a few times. This CDR3 is CASSETGGPAEQFF. CDR3 nucleotide sequence: TGTGCCAGCAGTGAAACAGGGGGCCCGGCTGAGCAGTTCTTC. This chain joins TRBV2 and TRBJ2-1, with 9 bases lining up with TRBD1. With V trimmed by 2 bases and J by 9 bases, 5 bases remained unmatched. This CDR3 contains 14 residues. Looked up from germline, CDR1 is SNHLY and CDR2 is FYNNEI.

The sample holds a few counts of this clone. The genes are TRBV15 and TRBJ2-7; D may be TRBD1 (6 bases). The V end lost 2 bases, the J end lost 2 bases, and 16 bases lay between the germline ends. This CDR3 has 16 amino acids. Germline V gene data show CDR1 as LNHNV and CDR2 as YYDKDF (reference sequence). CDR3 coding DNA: TGTGCCACCAGCAGACCTATGGGGACAAACCCCTACGAGCAGTACTTC. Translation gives CATSRPMGTNPYEQYF.

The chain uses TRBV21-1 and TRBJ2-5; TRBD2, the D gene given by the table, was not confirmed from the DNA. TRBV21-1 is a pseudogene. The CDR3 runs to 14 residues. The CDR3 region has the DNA TGTGCCAGCAGCAATAGCCGACTAGCGGAGGGCCAGTACTTC. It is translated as CASSNSRLAEGQYF.

As DNA, the CDR3 is TGTGCCAGCAGCTGGGGGGGGAGTACTGAAGCTTTCTTT. Translation gives CASSWGGSTEAFF. The rearrangement links TRBV7-9 to TRBJ1-1; D might be TRBD1 (5 bases). This CDR3 comprises 13 residues. V lost 4 bases, J lost 5 bases, and 11 bases lay in between. Per the germline V gene, CDR1 is SEHNR and CDR2 is FQNEAQ (reference sequence). The full variable domain, completed using reference TRBV7-9 and TRBJ1-1, is DTGVSQNPRHKITKRGQNVTFRCDPISEHNRLYWYRQTLGQGPEFLTYFQNEAQLEKSRLLSDRFSAERPKGSFSTLEIQRTEQGDSAMYLCASSWGGSTEAFFGQGTRLTVV.

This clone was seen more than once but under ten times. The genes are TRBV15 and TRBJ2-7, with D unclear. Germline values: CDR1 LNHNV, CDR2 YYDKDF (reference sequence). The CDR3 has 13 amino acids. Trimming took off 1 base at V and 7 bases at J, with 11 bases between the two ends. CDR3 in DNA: TGTGCCACCAGCAGAGGTGGAGATCTAGAGCAGTACTTC. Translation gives CATSRGGDLEQYF.

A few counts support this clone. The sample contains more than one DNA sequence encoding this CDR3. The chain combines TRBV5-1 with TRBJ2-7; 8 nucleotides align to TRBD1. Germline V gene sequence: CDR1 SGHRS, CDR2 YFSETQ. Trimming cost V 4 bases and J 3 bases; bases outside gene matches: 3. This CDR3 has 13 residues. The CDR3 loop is CASSGGQGYEQYF. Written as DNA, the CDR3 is TGCGCCAGCAGCGGAGGACAGGGCTACGAGCAGTACTTC. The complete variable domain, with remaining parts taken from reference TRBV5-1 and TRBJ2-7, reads KAGVTQTPRYLIKTRGQQVTLSCSPISGHRSVSWYQQTPGQGLQFLFEYFSETQRNKGNFPGRFSGRQFSNSRSEMNVSTLELGDSALYLCASSGGQGYEQYFGPGTRLTVT.

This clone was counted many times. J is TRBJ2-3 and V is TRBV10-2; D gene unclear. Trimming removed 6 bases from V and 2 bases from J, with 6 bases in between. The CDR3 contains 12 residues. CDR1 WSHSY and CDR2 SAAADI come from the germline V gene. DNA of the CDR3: TGCGCCAGCAGCCCCAACACAGATACGCAGTATTTT. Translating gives CASSPNTDTQYF.

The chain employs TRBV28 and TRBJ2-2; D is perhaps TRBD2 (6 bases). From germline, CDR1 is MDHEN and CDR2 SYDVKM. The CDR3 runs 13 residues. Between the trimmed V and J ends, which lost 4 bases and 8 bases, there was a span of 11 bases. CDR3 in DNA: TGTGCCAGCAGTTCTATTCGGGGGGGGGAGCTGTTTTTT. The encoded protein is CASSSIRGGELFF.

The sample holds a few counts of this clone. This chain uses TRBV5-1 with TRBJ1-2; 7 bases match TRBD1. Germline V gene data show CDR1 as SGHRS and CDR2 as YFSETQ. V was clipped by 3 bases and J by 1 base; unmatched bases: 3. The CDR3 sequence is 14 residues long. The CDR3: CASSSGQNNYGYTF. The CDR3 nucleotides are TGCGCCAGCAGCTCGGGACAGAATAACTATGGCTACACCTTC.

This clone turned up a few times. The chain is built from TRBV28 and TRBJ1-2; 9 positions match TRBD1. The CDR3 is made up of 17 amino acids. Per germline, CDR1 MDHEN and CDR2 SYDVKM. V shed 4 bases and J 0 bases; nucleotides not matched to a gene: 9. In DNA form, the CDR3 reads TGTGCCAGCAGTTCTCCGGGACAGGGTGGCGCTAACTATGGCTACACCTTC. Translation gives CASSSPGQGGANYGYTF.

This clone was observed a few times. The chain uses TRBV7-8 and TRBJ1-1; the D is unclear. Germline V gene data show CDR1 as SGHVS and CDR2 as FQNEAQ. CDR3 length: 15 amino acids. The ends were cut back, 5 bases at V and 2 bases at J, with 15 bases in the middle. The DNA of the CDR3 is TGTGCCAGCAGCACACGAGACATTGTAAACACTGAAGCTTTCTTT. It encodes CASSTRDIVNTEAFF.

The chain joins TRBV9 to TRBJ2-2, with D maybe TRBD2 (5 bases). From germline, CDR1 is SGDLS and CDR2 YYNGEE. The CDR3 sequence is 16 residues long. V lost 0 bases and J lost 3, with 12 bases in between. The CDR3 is CASSVGVRGYTGELFF. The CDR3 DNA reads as TGTGCCAGCAGCGTAGGGGTACGGGGATACACCGGGGAGCTGTTTTTT.

This CDR3 reads CASTSRQGARDTQYF. The CDR3 region has the DNA TGTGCCAGCACCTCCAGACAGGGGGCACGAGATACGCAGTATTTT. This chain uses TRBV2 with TRBJ2-3; 10 bases fit TRBD1. CDR3 length: 15 amino acids. Per germline, CDR1 SNHLY and CDR2 FYNNEI. Trimming took 7 bases from V and 5 from J; bases not matched to a gene: 9.

CDR3 sequence reads: CASSQVGTSGYNEQFF. Written as DNA, the CDR3 is TGTGCCAGCAGCCAAGTAGGGACTAGCGGGTATAATGAGCAGTTCTTC. The chain couples TRBV11-2 to TRBJ2-1; 12 nucleotides line up with TRBD2. There are 16 residues in the CDR3. CDR1 is SGHAT and CDR2 is FQNNGV in the germline V gene. The trim removed 5 bases at V and 7 bases at J, leaving 9 bases unmatched. The full variable domain, rest sourced from reference TRBV11-2 and TRBJ2-1, is EAGVAQSPRYKIIEKRQSVAFWCNPISGHATLYWYQQILGQGPKLLIQFQNNGVVDDSQLPKDRFSAERLKGVDSTLKIQPAKLEDSAVYLCASSQVGTSGYNEQFFGPGTRLTVL.

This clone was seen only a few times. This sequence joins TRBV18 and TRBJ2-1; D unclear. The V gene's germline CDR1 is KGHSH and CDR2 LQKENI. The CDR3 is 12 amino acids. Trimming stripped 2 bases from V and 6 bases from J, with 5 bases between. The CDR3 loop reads CASSPEVNEQFF. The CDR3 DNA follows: TGTGCCAGCTCACCAGAGGTCAATGAGCAGTTCTTC.

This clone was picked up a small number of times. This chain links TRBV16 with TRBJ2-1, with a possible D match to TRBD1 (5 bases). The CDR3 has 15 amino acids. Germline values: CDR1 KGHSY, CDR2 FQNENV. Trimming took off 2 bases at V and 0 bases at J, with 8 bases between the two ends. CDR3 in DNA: TGTGCCAGCAGCCAACAACAGGCCTCCTACAATGAGCAGTTCTTC. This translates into CASSQQQASYNEQFF.

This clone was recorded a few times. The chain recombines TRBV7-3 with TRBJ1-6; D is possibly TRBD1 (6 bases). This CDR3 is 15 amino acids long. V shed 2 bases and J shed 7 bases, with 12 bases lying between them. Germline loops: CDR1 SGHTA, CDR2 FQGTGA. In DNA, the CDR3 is TGTGCCAGCAGCTTACTGGGACAAAGCAATTCACCCCTCCACTTT. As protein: CASSLLGQSNSPLHF.

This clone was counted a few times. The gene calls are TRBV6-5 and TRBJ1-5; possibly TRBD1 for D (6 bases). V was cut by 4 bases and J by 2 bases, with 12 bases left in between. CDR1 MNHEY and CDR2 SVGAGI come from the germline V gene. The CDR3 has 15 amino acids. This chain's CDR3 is CASSFGRGGNQPQHF. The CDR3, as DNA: TGTGCCAGCAGTTTTGGCAGGGGTGGCAATCAGCCCCAGCATTTT.

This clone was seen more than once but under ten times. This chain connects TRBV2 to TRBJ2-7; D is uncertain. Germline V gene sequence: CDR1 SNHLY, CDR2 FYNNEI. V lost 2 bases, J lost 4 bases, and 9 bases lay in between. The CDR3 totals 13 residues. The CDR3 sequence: CASSELGSYEQYF. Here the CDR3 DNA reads TGTGCCAGCAGTGAACTGGGCTCGTACGAGCAGTACTTC.

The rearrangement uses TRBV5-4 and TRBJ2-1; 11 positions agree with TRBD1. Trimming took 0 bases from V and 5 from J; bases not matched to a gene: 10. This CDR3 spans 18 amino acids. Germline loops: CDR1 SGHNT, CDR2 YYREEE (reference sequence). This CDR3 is CASSLGPFGTGGNNEQFF. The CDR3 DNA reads TGTGCCAGCAGCTTGGGTCCTTTCGGGACAGGGGGAAACAATGAGCAGTTCTTC. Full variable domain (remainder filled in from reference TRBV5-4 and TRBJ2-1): ETGVTQSPTHLIKTRGQQVTLRCSSQSGHNTVSWYQQALGQGPQFIFQYYREEENGRGNFPPRFSGLQFPNYSSELNVNALELDDSALYLCASSLGPFGTGGNNEQFFGPGTRLTVL.